Listed below are T cell receptor beta chains from one sample, sequenced in a study of T cells in Graves' hyperthyroidism and ophthalmopathy. TCRdb reprocessed the multiplex PCR reads via MiXCR and lists one record per CDR3 protein. The repertoire holds 50,000 to 75,000 distinct CDR3 sequences, around half seen once, with 12% in the top ten. The sequenced sample consisted of blood. All receptors derive from a woman in her 30s with Graves' ophthalmopathy. Each CDR3 is given with its conserved first and last residue. Fields, in order: V gene, clone size, D gene, J gene, CDR3 DNA, CDR3 protein. A D gene is named only where the DNA matches it firmly. Size values are once, few and many counts, or a class for expanded clones, and some rows have none.

TRBV20-1	.	TRBD1	TRBJ2-3	TGCAGTGCCCGGGGACAGGGAGGGCCAAATACGCAGTATTTT	CSARGQGGPNTQYF
TRBV20-1	many	.	TRBJ2-2	TGCAGTGCTAGAGTCCCGAACACCGGGGAGCTGTTTTTT	CSARVPNTGELFF
TRBV5-6	once	.	TRBJ1-6	TGTGCCTGCAGCTTTCCCAATCCACCCCTCCACTTT	CACSFPNPPLHF
TRBV20-1	medium-sized	.	TRBJ1-2	TGCAGTGCTCAGCCGGCCTATGGCTACACCTTC	CSAQPAYGYTF
TRBV6-5	many	.	TRBJ2-1	TGTGCCAGCAGTTACTCACTAGTGAGGCCCGACAATGAGCAGTTCTTC	CASSYSLVRPDNEQFF
TRBV20-1	many	.	TRBJ2-3	TGCAGTGCTATCCTCTCGGGAGCAGATACGCAGTATTTT	CSAILSGADTQYF
TRBV28	many	TRBD1	TRBJ2-7	TGTGCCAGCAGTTTTACGCCGGTTGACAGGGTCTACGAGCAGTACTTC	CASSFTPVDRVYEQYF
TRBV24-1	.	.	TRBJ1-2	TGTGCCACCAGTACCAGGGTGGGCCCATACGGCTACACCTTC	CATSTRVGPYGYTF
TRBV10-3	.	.	TRBJ1-1	TGTGCCTTCAGTGGGGGAGGGTCGAGCACTGAAGCTTTCTTT	CAFSGGGSSTEAFF
TRBV7-8	many	TRBD1	TRBJ1-2	TGTGCCAGCAGCGTACAACCGGGACAGGGAGATGACTACACCTTC	CASSVQPGQGDDYTF
TRBV6-5	many	.	TRBJ1-4	TGTGCCAGCGCTCCCCAGAACCCTAATGAAAAACTGTTTTTT	CASAPQNPNEKLFF
TRBV4-1	many	.	TRBJ2-7	TGCGCCAGCAGCCATCCTGTGTCTAGCCGGACCTACGAGCAGTACTTC	CASSHPVSSRTYEQYF
TRBV5-1	many	TRBD2	TRBJ2-1	TGCGCCAGCAGCCCCGGGACTAGCGGGGTTAGTTCAGAGCAGTTCTTC	CASSPGTSGVSSEQFF
TRBV7-2	.	TRBD2	TRBJ2-1	TGTGCCAGCAGCTTGGCTAGCGGAGCTCCCTCGGATGAGCAGTTCTTC	CASSLASGAPSDEQFF
TRBV4-1	few	TRBD2	TRBJ2-4	TGCGCCAGCAGCCAAGATTCGTCTAGCGGGAAAATTCAGTACTTC	CASSQDSSSGKIQYF
TRBV27	many	.	TRBJ1-2	TGTGCCAGCAGTGCCGACATGCGCGGCTACACCTTC	CASSADMRGYTF
TRBV29-1	.	TRBD1	TRBJ2-2	TGCAGCGTTGCCGGGACAGGGTCGACCGGGGAGCTGTTTTTT	CSVAGTGSTGELFF
TRBV24-1	many	TRBD1	TRBJ2-3	TGTGCCACCAGTGATTCCAGGGGGTGGCCAGATACGCAGTATTTT	CATSDSRGWPDTQYF
TRBV7-2	many	.	TRBJ1-2	TGTGCCAGCAGCTTAGCGCCCGGACAGACCTATGGCTACACCTTC	CASSLAPGQTYGYTF
TRBV24-1	.	TRBD1	TRBJ1-2	TGTGCCACCAGTGATTCGGGACAGGGGGCGGGTGGCTACACCTTC	CATSDSGQGAGGYTF
TRBV2	.	TRBD1	TRBJ1-3	TGTGCCAGCAGGAGCTTCCCATGGACAGGGGGCAACACCATATATTTT	CASRSFPWTGGNTIYF
TRBV4-2	many	.	TRBJ2-1	TGTGCCAGCAGCCAAGGGGCGGTGAGCTCCTACAATGAGCAGTTCTTC	CASSQGAVSSYNEQFF
TRBV11-2	.	.	TRBJ2-7	TGTGCCAGCAGCTTAGTCGACACCGGGGAGCTGTACTTC	CASSLVDTGELYF
TRBV7-2	few	TRBD2	TRBJ2-7	TGTGCCAGCAGCGCTACTAGCGGGAGTAGGAGTTACGAGCAGTACTTC	CASSATSGSRSYEQYF
TRBV9	.	TRBD2	TRBJ2-1	TGTGCCAGCAGCCAAAATAGACTAGCGTTAAGCTCCTACAATGAGCAGTTCTTC	CASSQNRLALSSYNEQFF
TRBV7-9	.	.	TRBJ2-1	TGTGCCAGCAGCCCCTCCGAGAGTGTTGCAGATACGCAGTTCTTC	CASSPSESVADTQFF
TRBV19	many	TRBD2	TRBJ2-2	TGTGCCAGTAGTATTGCGGGAGCCGGGGAGCTGTTTTTT	CASSIAGAGELFF
TRBV30	many	.	TRBJ1-2	TGTGCCTGGAGTGTAACCGCTAACTATGGCTACACCTTC	CAWSVTANYGYTF
TRBV18	.	TRBD1	TRBJ1-1	TGTGCCAGCTCACCACGTCAGGGGGCCAACACTGAAGCTTTCTTT	CASSPRQGANTEAFF
TRBV24-1	many	TRBD1	TRBJ1-5	TGTGCCACCAGTGACCTCGGCGGGACAGGGGGCCAAGTTGGTCTTCATCAGCCCCAGCATTTT	CATSDLGGTGGQVGLHQPQHF
TRBV12-3/TRBV12-4	many	.	TRBJ1-5	TGTGCCAGCACTCGCACCGGGACAATAAGTCAGCCCCAGCATTTT	CASTRTGTISQPQHF
TRBV7-9	.	.	TRBJ2-2	TGTGCTAGCAGCGCGTACAGGGACGCGGGCACCGGGGAGCTGCTTTTT	CASSAYRDAGTGELLF
TRBV28	many	.	TRBJ2-2	TGTGCCAGCAGTTTAGTCGGGGAGCTGTTTTTT	CASSLVGELFF
TRBV3-1	many	TRBD1	TRBJ1-2	TGTGCCAGCAGCCAAGGGTTGGGACAGGGAGTTGGCTACACCTTC	CASSQGLGQGVGYTF
TRBV28	many	.	TRBJ1-2	TGTGCCAGCAGTTTTATCGTATCATTGGGTTATGGCTACACCTTC	CASSFIVSLGYGYTF
TRBV2	.	.	TRBJ1-1	TGTGCCAGCAGTGGAGCACTAGCGGGAGTTTTCTTT	CASSGALAGVFF